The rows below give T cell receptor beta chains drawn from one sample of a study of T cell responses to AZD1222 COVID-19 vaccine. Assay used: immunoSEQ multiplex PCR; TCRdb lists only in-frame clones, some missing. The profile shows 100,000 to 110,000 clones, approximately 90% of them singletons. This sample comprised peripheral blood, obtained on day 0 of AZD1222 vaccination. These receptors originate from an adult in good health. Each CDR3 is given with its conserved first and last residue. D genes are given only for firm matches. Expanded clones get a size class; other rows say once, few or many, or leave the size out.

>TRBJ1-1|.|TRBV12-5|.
CASGLSRRNTEAFF
TGTGCTAGTGGCCTTTCGCGGAGGAACACTGAAGCTTTCTTT
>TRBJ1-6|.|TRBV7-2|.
CASSLAGDSPLHF
TGTGCCAGCAGCTTAGCGGGGGACTCACCCCTCCACTTT
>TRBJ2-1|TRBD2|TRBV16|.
CASSQSSGRGNEQFF
TGTGCCAGCAGCCAATCTAGCGGGAGGGGTAATGAGCAGTTCTTC
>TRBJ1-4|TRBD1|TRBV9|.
CASSAGDRNEKLFF
TGTGCCAGCAGCGCAGGGGACAGAAATGAAAAACTGTTTTTT
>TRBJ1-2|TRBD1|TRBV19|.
CASRPGGSGYTF
TGTGCCAGTCGCCCAGGGGGCTCTGGCTACACCTTC
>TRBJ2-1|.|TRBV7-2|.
CASSSGQKLVSNEQFF
TGTGCCAGCAGCTCCGGGCAGAAGCTAGTCTCCAATGAGCAGTTCTTC
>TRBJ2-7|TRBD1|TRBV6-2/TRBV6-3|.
CASSPTGSDEQYF
TGTGCCAGCAGCCCGACAGGGAGCGACGAGCAGTACTTC
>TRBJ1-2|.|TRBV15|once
CATSRGGGNYGYTF
TGTGCCACCAGCAGAGGGGGGGGGAACTATGGCTACACCTTC
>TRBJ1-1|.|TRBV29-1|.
CSVVLVGSGWNTEAFF
TGCAGCGTTGTTCTGGTCGGTTCTGGGTGGAACACTGAAGCTTTCTTT
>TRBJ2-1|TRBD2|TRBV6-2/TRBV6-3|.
CASSMGGRAWSYNEQFF
TGTGCCAGCAGTATGGGCGGGAGGGCCTGGTCCTACAATGAGCAGTTCTTC
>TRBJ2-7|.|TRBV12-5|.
CASGLNMGHGVSYEQYF
TGTGCTAGTGGTTTGAACATGGGACATGGAGTCTCCTACGAGCAGTACTTC
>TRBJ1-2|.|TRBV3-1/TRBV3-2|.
CASSQEGADYGYTF
TGTGCCAGCAGCCAAGAGGGGGCTGACTATGGCTACACCTTC
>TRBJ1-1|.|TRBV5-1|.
CASSLNGVRTEAFF
TGCGCCAGCAGCTTGAACGGAGTCAGGACTGAAGCTTTCTTT
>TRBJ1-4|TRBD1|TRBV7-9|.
CASRTGTVEEKLFF
TGTGCCAGCAGGACCGGGACAGTCGAGGAAAAACTGTTTTTT
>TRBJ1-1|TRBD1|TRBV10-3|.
CAISEGQGDMNTEAFF
TGTGCCATCAGTGAAGGACAGGGGGACATGAACACTGAAGCTTTCTTT
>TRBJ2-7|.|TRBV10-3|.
CAISVDNEQYF
TGTGCCATCAGTGTGGACAACGAGCAGTACTTC
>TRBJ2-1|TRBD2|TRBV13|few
CASSPWGMLAGVGNEQFF
TGTGCCAGCAGCCCCTGGGGGATGCTAGCGGGAGTGGGGAATGAGCAGTTCTTC
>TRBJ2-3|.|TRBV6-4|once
CASSDSKDGKWEGGFTDTQYF
TGTGCCAGCAGTGACTCGAAGGACGGGAAATGGGAGGGGGGCTTCACAGATACGCAGTATTTT
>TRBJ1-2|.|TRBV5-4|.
CASSWPLQGYGYTF
TGTGCCAGCAGCTGGCCACTCCAAGGCTATGGCTACACCTTC
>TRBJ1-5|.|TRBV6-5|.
CASSYSRVGNQPQHF
TGTGCCAGCAGTTACTCCAGGGTTGGCAATCAGCCCCAGCATTTT
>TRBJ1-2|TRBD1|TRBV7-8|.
CASSRDRVYGYTF
TGTGCCAGCAGCCGAGACAGGGTCTATGGCTACACCTTC
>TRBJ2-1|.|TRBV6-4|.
CASREVYNEQFF
TGTGCCAGCAGGGAAGTTTACAATGAGCAGTTCTTC
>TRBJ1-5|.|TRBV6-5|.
CASIRNSNQPQHF
TGTGCCAGCATCAGGAACAGCAATCAGCCCCAGCATTTT
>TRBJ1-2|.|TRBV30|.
CAWSVLGGYTF
TGTGCCTGGAGTGTACTAGGCGGCTACACCTTC
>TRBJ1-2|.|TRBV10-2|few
CASSEWGDYGYTF
TGCGCCAGCAGTGAGTGGGGGGACTATGGCTACACCTTC
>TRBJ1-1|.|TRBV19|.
CASRGRQVPNTEAFF
TGTGCCAGTAGGGGACGACAGGTTCCCAACACTGAAGCTTTCTTT
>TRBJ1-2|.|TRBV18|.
CASSPPQGKGTF
TGTGCCAGCTCACCACCTCAGGGCAAAGGGACCTTC
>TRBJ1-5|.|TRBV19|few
CASSSVSPHQPQHF
TGTGCCAGTAGTTCGGTGAGTCCCCATCAGCCCCAGCATTTT
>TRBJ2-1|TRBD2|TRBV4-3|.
CASSLLAESYNEQFF
TGCGCCAGCAGCCTCCTAGCGGAGTCCTACAATGAGCAGTTCTTC
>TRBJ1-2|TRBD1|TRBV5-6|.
CASSPDRESGYTF
TGTGCCAGCAGCCCGGACAGGGAAAGTGGCTACACCTTC
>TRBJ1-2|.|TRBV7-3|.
CASSLTGSGAYGYTF
TGTGCCAGCAGCTTAACAGGGTCTGGGGCTTATGGCTACACCTTC
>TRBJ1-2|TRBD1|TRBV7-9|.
CASSRQQGSSYGYTF
TGTGCCAGCAGCAGACAACAGGGGAGCAGCTATGGCTACACCTTC
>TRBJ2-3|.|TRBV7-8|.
CASSLDLGLRDTQYF
TGTGCCAGCAGCTTAGACTTGGGCCTCCGGGATACGCAGTATTTT
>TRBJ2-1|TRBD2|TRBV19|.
CASSTRTSGSPNEQFF
TGTGCCAGTAGTACCCGGACTAGCGGGAGCCCCAATGAGCAGTTCTTC
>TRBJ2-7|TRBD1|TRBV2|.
CASGDPGQVTYEQYF
TGTGCCAGCGGCGACCCGGGACAGGTCACCTACGAGCAGTACTTC
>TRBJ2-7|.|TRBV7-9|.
CASSFSGRGYEQYF
TGTGCCAGCAGCTTTAGCGGCCGAGGCTACGAGCAGTACTTC
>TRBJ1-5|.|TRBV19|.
CASSIPGTRQPQHF
TGTGCCAGTAGTATACCCGGGACTCGTCAGCCCCAGCATTTT
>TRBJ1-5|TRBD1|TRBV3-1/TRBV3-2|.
CASSRGQLSNSNQPQHF
TGTGCCAGCAGCCGGGGACAGCTAAGTAATAGCAATCAGCCCCAGCATTTT
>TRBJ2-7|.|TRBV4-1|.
CASSQGREQYF
TGCGCCAGCAGCCAAGGCAGGGAGCAGTACTTC
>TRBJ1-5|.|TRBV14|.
CASSQEGNQPQHF
TGTGCCAGCAGCCAAGAAGGGAATCAGCCCCAGCATTTT
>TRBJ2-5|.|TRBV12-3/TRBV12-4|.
CASSLAETQYF
TGTGCCAGCAGTTTAGCGGAGACCCAGTACTTC
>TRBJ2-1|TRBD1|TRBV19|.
CASRSLYRGYEQFF
TGTGCCAGTAGATCGTTGTACAGGGGCTATGAGCAGTTCTTC
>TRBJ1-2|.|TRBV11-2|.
CASSLDLKGGTYGYTF
TGTGCCAGCAGCTTAGATCTGAAAGGGGGTACCTATGGCTACACCTTC
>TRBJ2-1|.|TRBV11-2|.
CASSLDRGLYNEQFF
TGTGCCAGCAGCTTAGATCGGGGCTTGTACAATGAGCAGTTCTTC
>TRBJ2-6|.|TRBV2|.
CASSKGSGANVLTF
TGTGCCAGCAGTAAGGGTTCCGGGGCCAACGTCCTGACTTTC
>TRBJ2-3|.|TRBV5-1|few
CASSSYRAPGTDTQYF
TGCGCCAGCAGCTCGTACAGGGCGCCGGGCACAGATACGCAGTATTTT
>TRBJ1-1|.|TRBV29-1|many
CSVLEQLNTEAFF
TGCAGCGTTCTAGAACAGTTGAACACTGAAGCTTTCTTT
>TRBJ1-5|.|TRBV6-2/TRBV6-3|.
CASSRVGADSNQPQHF
TGTGCCAGCAGTCGGGTCGGGGCAGATAGCAATCAGCCCCAGCATTTT
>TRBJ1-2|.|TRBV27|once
CAIHEGNYGYTF
TGTGCCATCCACGAGGGGAACTATGGCTACACCTTC
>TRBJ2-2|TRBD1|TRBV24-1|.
CATSGGQGTGELFF
TGTGCCACGAGTGGGGGACAGGGCACCGGGGAGCTGTTTTTT
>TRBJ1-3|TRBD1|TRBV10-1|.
CASSDGTGINTIYF
TGCGCCAGCAGTGATGGGACAGGGATAAACACCATATATTTT
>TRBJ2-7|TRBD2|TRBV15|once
CATSVGTSGSYEQYF
TGTGCCACCTCCGTGGGGACTAGCGGCTCCTACGAGCAGTACTTC
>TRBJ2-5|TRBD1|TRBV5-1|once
CASSLAPLTGVETQYF
TGCGCCAGCAGCTTAGCCCCCTTGACAGGGGTAGAGACCCAGTACTTC
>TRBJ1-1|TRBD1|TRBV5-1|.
CASSSKTGGANTEAFF
TGCGCCAGCAGCTCCAAAACAGGGGGTGCGAACACTGAAGCTTTCTTT
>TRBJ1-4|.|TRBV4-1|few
CASSQERMAGQEKLFF
TGCGCCAGCAGCCAAGAAAGAATGGCAGGGCAGGAAAAACTGTTTTTT